The present entry profiles one T cell receptor beta chain with its context. This record comes from a study of OX40 agonist ivuxolimab in advanced cancers. V was shortened by 0 bases and J by 5 bases, with 14 bases between the two germline ends. The CDR3 length is 15 residues. Germline CDR1 is MNHEY and CDR2 is SVGAGI. TCRdb keeps only in-frame clones here, not all; method: immunoSEQ multiplex PCR. The profile shows 20,000 to 30,000 clones, about nine tenths of them singletons. Sequenced here: CD4+ or CD8+ T cells sorted from blood, sampled in a trial of the OX40 agonist ivuxolimab. V usage is TRBV6-5 and J usage is TRBJ2-7; D remains unclear. The sequence derives from an adult with an advanced solid tumor such as melanoma, head and neck, liver or kidney cancer. The CDR3 spells CASSYSWEMKNEQYF. In DNA form, the CDR3 reads TGTGCCAGCAGTTACTCGTGGGAAATGAAGAACGAGCAGTACTTC.